A selection of T cell receptor beta chains follows, all from one sample in a study of preoperative IRX-2 immunotherapy in early breast cancer. Only in-frame clones appear in the TCRdb table, and some are missing; sequencing was by immunoSEQ multiplex PCR. The sample holds around 95,000 clones, 70% to 90% seen once. The sequencing here drew on tumor tissue, taken after IRX-2 immunotherapy. These receptors were taken from a human donor with breast cancer. The CDR3 runs from the conserved cysteine through the conserved F or W. Fields, in order: CDR3 DNA, CDR3 protein, J gene, D gene, V gene, clone size. The D gene is left open where the match is weak. For some rows the clone size is stated as once, few or many, or as a class when expanded; others skip it.

TGCGCCAGCAGTCCCGGGACCCTCCGGAACTATGGCTACACCTTC,CASSPGTLRNYGYTF,TRBJ1-2,NA,TRBV5-1,NA
TGTGCCAGTAGTCCCTCGGGGGAAAGCTCCTACGAGCAGTACTTC,CASSPSGESSYEQYF,TRBJ2-7,NA,TRBV19,NA
TGTGCCAGTAGTGCCGAGCCAGGGTACGAGCAGTACTTC,CASSAEPGYEQYF,TRBJ2-7,NA,TRBV19,NA
TGTGCCAGCAGCTTGCGGGAGGATAACGCCTACGAGCAGTACTTC,CASSLREDNAYEQYF,TRBJ2-7,TRBD2,TRBV7-1,once
TGCGCCAGCAGCCGCCTGGGGCAGGGGTACGTTGAAGCTTTCTTT,CASSRLGQGYVEAFF,TRBJ1-1,NA,TRBV4-1,NA
TGTGCCAGCAGTAACCCTGATCTGGGTGGGGGCAATCAGCCCCAGCATTTT,CASSNPDLGGGNQPQHF,TRBJ1-5,NA,TRBV6-8,NA
TGTGCCTCCTCCAAAACAGCAAACACTGAAGCTTTCTTT,CASSKTANTEAFF,TRBJ1-1,NA,TRBV6-4,NA
TGTGCCAGCAGTTCAGAGCCCGCGGGGGCCCACACCGGGGAGCTGTTTTTT,CASSSEPAGAHTGELFF,TRBJ2-2,NA,TRBV6-8,NA
TGTGCCCGGATAGACGGAATCGGGGGGGGCGCTCGAGTATCGAACACTGAAGCTTTCTTT,CARIDGIGGGARVSNTEAFF,TRBJ1-1,NA,TRBV30,NA
TGTGCCAGCAGTGGACAGGGTGCTGGGGCCAACGTCCTGACTTTC,CASSGQGAGANVLTF,TRBJ2-6,TRBD1,TRBV28,NA
TGTGCCAGTAGCGAAACGAAACAGAACACTGAAGCTTTCTTT,CASSETKQNTEAFF,TRBJ1-1,NA,TRBV19,NA
TGTGCCAGCAGTTCGCAGGGATGGAATACTGAAGCTTTCTTT,CASSSQGWNTEAFF,TRBJ1-1,NA,TRBV6-8,NA
TGTGCCAGTAGTAGTCTGGGTGGGACAGTCCCAAATGAAAAACTGTTTTTT,CASSSLGGTVPNEKLFF,TRBJ1-4,TRBD1,TRBV19,NA
TGTGCCAGCAGTTACTCGGGAAGAGAGAGGGACGAGCAGTACTTC,CASSYSGRERDEQYF,TRBJ2-7,NA,TRBV6-8,NA
TGTGCCAGTAGTATGGATAACGCTAGCAATCAGCCCCAGCATTTT,CASSMDNASNQPQHF,TRBJ1-5,NA,TRBV19,NA
TGTGCCACCAGCAATCCTAGCGGGAGGGATGAGCAGTTCTTC,CATSNPSGRDEQFF,TRBJ2-1,TRBD2,TRBV15,few
TGTGCCAGTATGGGGCTAGCGGGAAATGAGCAGTTCTTC,CASMGLAGNEQFF,TRBJ2-1,TRBD2,TRBV19,NA
TGTGCCAGCAGCCGTATAGGTAGCGGGTTTACCAATGAGCAGTTCTTC,CASSRIGSGFTNEQFF,TRBJ2-1,TRBD2,TRBV11-3,few
TGTGCCTGGAGTTTTACAGGGAATGGCTACACCTTC,CAWSFTGNGYTF,TRBJ1-2,NA,TRBV30,NA
TGCAGCGTTCTGGGGACTAACTCCTACGAGCAGTACTTC,CSVLGTNSYEQYF,TRBJ2-7,TRBD2,TRBV29-1,NA
TGTGCCAGCAGCTTAGGGGCTGGGGTAGGTCAGCCCCAGCATTTT,CASSLGAGVGQPQHF,TRBJ1-5,NA,TRBV7-7,NA
TGTGCCAGCAGTTTACTCCGGGTAGCGGGAAGCAATGAGCAGTTCTTC,CASSLLRVAGSNEQFF,TRBJ2-1,TRBD2,TRBV6-8,NA
TGTGCCAGCAGCCGTGTAGGGAGACCAGATACGCAGTATTTT,CASSRVGRPDTQYF,TRBJ2-3,NA,TRBV14,NA
TGTGCCAGCAGTGCCTACCCCGGACAGGGCAATGGCTACACCTTC,CASSAYPGQGNGYTF,TRBJ1-2,TRBD1,TRBV6-8,NA
TGTGCCAGTAGTCCCCCGGGAGGGGGGCTAGGCTATGGCTACACCTTC,CASSPPGGGLGYGYTF,TRBJ1-2,NA,TRBV19,NA
TGTGCCAGCAGCTTAAACCCAGGGTTCCGGGAAAAACTGTTTTTT,CASSLNPGFREKLFF,TRBJ1-4,NA,TRBV11-3,NA
TGCGCCAGCAGCCAAGGTTGGTATGGCTACACCTTC,CASSQGWYGYTF,TRBJ1-2,NA,TRBV4-1,NA
TGTGCCAGCTCCCCCTTAGTGACAGGGGGCGCCGGGGACTATGGCTACACCTTC,CASSPLVTGGAGDYGYTF,TRBJ1-2,TRBD1,TRBV18,NA
TGTGCCAGCAGCCGACCAGGGGGGACCGGGGAGCTGTTTTTT,CASSRPGGTGELFF,TRBJ2-2,NA,TRBV7-7,few
TGTGCCATCAGTGAGTGGCAGGATTCCTATGGCTACACCTTC,CAISEWQDSYGYTF,TRBJ1-2,NA,TRBV10-3,NA
TGTGCCTGGAGTGTAAACTACAATGAGCAGTTCTTC,CAWSVNYNEQFF,TRBJ2-1,NA,TRBV30,once